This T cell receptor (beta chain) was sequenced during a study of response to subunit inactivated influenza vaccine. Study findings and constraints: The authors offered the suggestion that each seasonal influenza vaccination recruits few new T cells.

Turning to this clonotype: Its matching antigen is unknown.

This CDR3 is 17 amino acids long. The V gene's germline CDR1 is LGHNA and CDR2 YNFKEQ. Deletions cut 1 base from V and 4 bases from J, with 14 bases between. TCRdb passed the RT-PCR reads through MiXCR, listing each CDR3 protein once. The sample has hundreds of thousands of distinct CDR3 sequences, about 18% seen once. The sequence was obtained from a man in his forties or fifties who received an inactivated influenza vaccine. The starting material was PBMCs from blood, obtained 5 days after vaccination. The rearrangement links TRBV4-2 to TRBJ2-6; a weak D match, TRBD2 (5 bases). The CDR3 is CASSQVVGLAGANVLTF. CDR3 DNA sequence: TGTGCCAGCAGCCAAGTTGTAGGGCTAGCAGGGGCCAACGTCCTGACTTTC.